These T cell receptor beta chains were read from a single sample in a study of blood T cell repertoires in COVID-19. The protocol was immunoSEQ multiplex PCR, while the TCRdb copy is restricted to in-frame clones and leaves out a portion. The sample consists of some 100,000 clones, approximately 89% of them appearing once. Material: peripheral blood. The receptors come from a man aged 50 to 59 with active COVID-19. Each CDR3 is given with its conserved first and last residue. D genes are given only for firm matches.

V: TRBV5-4
J: TRBJ2-5
D: TRBD2
CDR3: CASSLVLAGGQETQYF
DNA: TGTGCCAGCAGCTTGGTGCTAGCGGGGGGTCAAGAGACCCAGTACTTC

V: TRBV5-6
J: TRBJ2-5
D: TRBD2
CDR3: CASSFRTSLNSQYF
DNA: TGTGCCAGCAGCTTCCGGACTAGCCTCAACTCCCAGTACTTC

V: TRBV2
J: TRBJ2-5
D: TRBD2
CDR3: CASSEGVAGLVETQYF
DNA: TGTGCCAGCAGTGAAGGGGTAGCGGGACTTGTAGAGACCCAGTACTTC

V: TRBV18
J: TRBJ2-4
D: -
CDR3: CASSPYYGRDSKNIQYF
DNA: TGTGCCAGCTCGCCCTATTACGGGCGGGACTCCAAAAACATTCAGTACTTC

V: TRBV15
J: TRBJ2-3
D: TRBD2
CDR3: CATSKILATSTDTQYF
DNA: TGTGCCACCAGCAAGATACTAGCGACTAGCACAGATACGCAGTATTTT

V: TRBV3-1/TRBV3-2
J: TRBJ2-2
D: -
CDR3: CASSFVGSNTGELFF
DNA: TGTGCCAGCAGCTTCGTCGGTTCGAACACCGGGGAGCTGTTTTTT

V: TRBV7-2
J: TRBJ1-2
D: -
CDR3: CASSFGQNYGYTF
DNA: TGTGCCAGCAGCTTTGGCCAGAACTATGGCTACACCTTC

V: TRBV28
J: TRBJ2-3
D: -
CDR3: CASSLGGLRPDTQYF
DNA: TGTGCCAGCAGTTTAGGGGGCCTAAGGCCAGATACGCAGTATTTT

V: TRBV10-3
J: TRBJ2-3
D: TRBD2
CDR3: CAISDTGGDTDTQYF
DNA: TGTGCCATCAGTGACACGGGAGGGGACACAGATACGCAGTATTTT

V: TRBV19
J: TRBJ2-3
D: TRBD2
CDR3: CASSVGLAGRTDTQYF
DNA: TGTGCCAGTAGTGTGGGACTAGCGGGCCGCACAGATACGCAGTATTTT

V: TRBV5-4
J: TRBJ2-3
D: TRBD1
CDR3: CASAWTGTSTDTQYF
DNA: TGTGCCAGCGCATGGACAGGGACGAGCACAGATACGCAGTATTTT